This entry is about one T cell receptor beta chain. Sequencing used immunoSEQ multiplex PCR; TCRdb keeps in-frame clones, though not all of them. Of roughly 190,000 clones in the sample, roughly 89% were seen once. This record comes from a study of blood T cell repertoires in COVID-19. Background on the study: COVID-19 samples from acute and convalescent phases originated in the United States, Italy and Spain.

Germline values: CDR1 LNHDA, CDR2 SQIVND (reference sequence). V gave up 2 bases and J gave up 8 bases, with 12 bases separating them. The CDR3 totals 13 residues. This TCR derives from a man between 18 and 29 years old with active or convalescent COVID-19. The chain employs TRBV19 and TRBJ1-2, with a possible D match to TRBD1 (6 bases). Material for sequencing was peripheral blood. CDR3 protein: CASSITQGEGYTF. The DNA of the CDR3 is TGTGCCAGTAGTATAACACAGGGCGAAGGCTACACCTTC.